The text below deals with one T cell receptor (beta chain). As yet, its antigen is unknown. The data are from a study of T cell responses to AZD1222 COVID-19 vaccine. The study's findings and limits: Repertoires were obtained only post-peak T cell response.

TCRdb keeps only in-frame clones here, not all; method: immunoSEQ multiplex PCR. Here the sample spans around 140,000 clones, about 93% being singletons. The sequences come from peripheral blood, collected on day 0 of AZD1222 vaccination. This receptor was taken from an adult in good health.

In nucleotides, the CDR3 is TGTGCCAGCAGCTCACAGGGTTACTATGGCTACACCTTC. Translated: CASSSQGYYGYTF. The J gene is TRBJ1-2, the V gene TRBV12-3 or TRBV12-4; TRBD1 is a possible D gene (6 bases). The germline V and J ends were trimmed by 6 bases and 3 bases, with 11 bases remaining between them. The CDR3 is 13 residues long.